The clone carrying this T cell receptor beta chain was picked up a small number of times. The antigen remains undetermined. The CDR3 is 15 residues long. Germline assignment: CDR1 GTSNPN and CDR2 SVGIG (reference sequence). The V gene end was trimmed by 4 bases and the J gene end by 3 bases; junction bases not matched to a gene: 6. The data stem from a study of cytomegalovirus exposure and HLA in healthy donors. Regarding the study as a whole: Researchers reported in a later analysis that common viral pathogens appeared linked to several top clusters.

Primers for the PCR totalled 60 Vbeta and 13 Jbeta. Measured with immunoSEQ multiplex PCR; TCRdb has only the in-frame clones, and not every one. Of 82,000 or so clones listed, roughly a tenth are singletons. The rearrangement links TRBV30 to TRBJ1-4; 9 bases map to TRBD1. The TCR was taken from a man aged 55-75 years in good health and CMV-seropositive. Sequenced input: PBMCs. CDR3 sequence reads: CAWKDRGSANEKLFF. The CDR3 DNA reads as TGTGCCTGGAAGGACAGGGGATCGGCTAATGAAAAACTGTTTTTT. The full variable domain, with the rest looked up from reference TRBV30 and TRBJ1-4, is SQTIHQWPATLVQPVGSPLSLECTVEGTSNPNLYWYRQAAGRGLQLLFYSVGIGQISSEVPQNLSASRPQDRQFILSSKKLLLSDSGFYLCAWKDRGSANEKLFFGSGTQLSVL.